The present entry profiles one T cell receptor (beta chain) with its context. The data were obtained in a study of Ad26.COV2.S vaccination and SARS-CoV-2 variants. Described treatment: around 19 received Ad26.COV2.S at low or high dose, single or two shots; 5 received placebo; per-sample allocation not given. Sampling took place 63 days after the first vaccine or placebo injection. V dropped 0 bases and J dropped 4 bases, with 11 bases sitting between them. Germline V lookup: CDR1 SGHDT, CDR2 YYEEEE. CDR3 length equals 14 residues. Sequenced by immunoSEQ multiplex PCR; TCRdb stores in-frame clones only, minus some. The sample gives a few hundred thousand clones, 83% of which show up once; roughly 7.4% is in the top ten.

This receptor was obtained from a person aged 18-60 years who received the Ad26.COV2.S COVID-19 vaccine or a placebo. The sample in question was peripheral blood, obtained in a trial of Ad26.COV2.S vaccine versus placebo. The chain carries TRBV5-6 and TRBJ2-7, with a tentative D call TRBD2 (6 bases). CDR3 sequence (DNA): TGTGCCAGCAGCTTGGCCCAGGGACTGTACGAGCAGTACTTC. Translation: CASSLAQGLYEQYF.